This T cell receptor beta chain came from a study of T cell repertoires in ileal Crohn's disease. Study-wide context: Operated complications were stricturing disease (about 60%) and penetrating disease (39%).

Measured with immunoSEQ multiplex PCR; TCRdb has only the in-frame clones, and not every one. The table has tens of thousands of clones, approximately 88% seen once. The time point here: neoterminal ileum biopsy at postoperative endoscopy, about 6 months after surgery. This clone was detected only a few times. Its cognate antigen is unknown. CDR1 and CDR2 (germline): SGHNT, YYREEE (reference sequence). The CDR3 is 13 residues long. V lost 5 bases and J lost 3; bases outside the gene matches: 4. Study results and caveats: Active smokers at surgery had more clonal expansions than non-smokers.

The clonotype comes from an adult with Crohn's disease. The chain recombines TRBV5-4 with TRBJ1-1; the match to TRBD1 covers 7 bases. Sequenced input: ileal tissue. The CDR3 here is CASREGTDTEAFF. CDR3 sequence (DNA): TGTGCCAGCAGGGAGGGGACAGACACTGAAGCTTTCTTT.